This is a list of T cell receptor beta chains from one sample in a study of blood T cell repertoires in COVID-19. Produced via immunoSEQ multiplex PCR; TCRdb's table is partial and in-frame only. Altogether 450,000 to 500,000 clones are present, approximately 91% being singletons, with the ten largest covering 6.5% to 9.5%. The sequenced sample consisted of PBMCs or T cells enriched from blood (not recorded which). These receptors came from a woman aged 60 to 75 who had recovered from COVID-19. Each CDR3 is given with its conserved first and last residue. The D gene is left open where the match is weak. The listing skips clone size in some rows; elsewhere it reads once, few, many or a size class.

V gene,clone size,D gene,J gene,CDR3 protein,CDR3 DNA
TRBV2,.,.,TRBJ1-1,CASSGAHVLNTEAFF,TGTGCCAGCAGTGGGGCGCACGTTTTGAACACTGAAGCTTTCTTT
TRBV11-3,.,TRBD1,TRBJ1-2,CASSLDRGTGPVVGYTF,TGTGCCAGCAGCTTAGACAGAGGGACAGGGCCAGTAGTTGGCTACACCTTC
TRBV18,.,.,TRBJ1-4,CASSQIREGTNEKLFF,TGTGCCAGCTCACAAATCCGGGAGGGGACTAATGAAAAACTGTTTTTT
TRBV5-6,.,TRBD1,TRBJ1-2,CASSSVGQGDYGYTF,TGTGCCAGCAGCTCAGTCGGACAGGGGGACTATGGCTACACCTTC
TRBV19,.,.,TRBJ1-5,CASSIVGGSRHVQPQHF,TGTGCCAGTAGTATAGTTGGGGGGTCACGTCACGTTCAGCCCCAGCATTTT
TRBV19,.,.,TRBJ2-3,CASYGGAGSTDTQYF,TGTGCCAGTTATGGGGGTGCGGGGAGTACAGATACGCAGTATTTT
TRBV9,.,TRBD1,TRBJ1-3,CASSLSAGQGAGNTIYF,TGTGCCAGCAGCTTATCAGCGGGACAGGGAGCTGGAAACACCATATATTTT
TRBV7-2,.,.,TRBJ1-5,CASSLATDPSNQPQHF,TGTGCCAGCAGCTTAGCGACAGACCCTAGCAATCAGCCCCAGCATTTT
TRBV9,once,.,TRBJ2-3,CASSVWGRSTDTQYF,TGTGCCAGCAGCGTATGGGGGCGCAGCACAGATACGCAGTATTTT
TRBV2,.,.,TRBJ2-2,CASSEGVTWPNTGELFF,TGTGCCAGCAGTGAAGGAGTGACTTGGCCCAACACCGGGGAGCTGTTTTTT
TRBV3-1/TRBV3-2,.,TRBD1,TRBJ2-1,CASSQAQAGGYNEQFF,TGTGCCAGCAGCCAAGCTCAGGCAGGGGGTTACAATGAGCAGTTCTTC
TRBV2,.,.,TRBJ2-1,CASISGNGKEQFF,TGTGCCAGCATTTCAGGGAACGGTAAGGAGCAGTTCTTC
TRBV5-1,.,TRBD1,TRBJ1-4,CASRQGTNEKLFF,TGCGCCTCTCGACAGGGTACTAATGAAAAACTGTTTTTT
TRBV7-2,.,.,TRBJ2-3,CASSLVGTDTQYF,TGTGCCAGCAGCTTAGTCGGCACAGATACGCAGTATTTT
TRBV5-1,.,.,TRBJ2-7,CASSNPGANEQYF,TGCGCCAGCAGCAACCCAGGGGCGAACGAGCAGTACTTC
TRBV6-5,.,TRBD1,TRBJ1-6,CASSYSNRGSPLHF,TGTGCCAGCAGTTACTCCAACAGGGGATCACCCCTCCACTTT
TRBV7-9,.,TRBD1,TRBJ1-5,CASSFGQGGDQPQHF,TGTGCCAGCAGCTTTGGACAGGGAGGTGATCAGCCCCAGCATTTT
TRBV5-1,.,.,TRBJ2-3,CASSSQGGADTQYF,TGCGCCAGCAGCTCACAGGGGGGGGCAGATACGCAGTATTTT
TRBV5-1,.,TRBD1,TRBJ1-3,CASSPGTAGNTIYF,TGCGCCAGCAGCCCGGGGACAGCTGGAAACACCATATATTTT
TRBV5-1,.,.,TRBJ1-1,CASSLSGMNTEAFF,TGCGCCAGCAGCTTGAGCGGGATGAACACTGAAGCTTTCTTT
TRBV18,.,.,TRBJ1-1,CASSAGMNTEAFF,TGTGCCAGCTCAGCGGGGATGAACACTGAAGCTTTCTTT
TRBV7-8,.,TRBD1,TRBJ2-2,CASSLRDPGTGTGELFF,TGTGCCAGCAGCTTAAGGGATCCCGGGACAGGGACCGGGGAGCTGTTTTTT
TRBV9,.,TRBD1,TRBJ2-5,CASSVGDRGQETQYF,TGTGCCAGCAGCGTAGGGGACAGGGGGCAAGAGACCCAGTACTTC
TRBV10-2,.,TRBD2,TRBJ2-2,CASSDRRGKYSSTGELFF,TGCGCCAGCAGTGACAGGCGGGGGAAGTATTCGAGCACCGGGGAGCTGTTTTTT
TRBV5-1,.,.,TRBJ1-6,CASSWDTFSSYNSPLHF,TGCGCCAGCAGCTGGGACACTTTTAGCTCCTATAATTCACCCCTCCACTTT
TRBV20-1,.,.,TRBJ1-1,CSAPLNTEAFF,TGCAGTGCCCCGTTGAACACTGAAGCTTTCTTT
TRBV30,once,.,TRBJ2-1,CAWSDSTANEQFF,TGTGCCTGGAGTGACAGTACGGCCAATGAGCAGTTCTTC
TRBV5-1,.,.,TRBJ2-5,CASSPGGGLETQYF,TGCGCCAGCAGCCCTGGAGGTGGGTTGGAGACCCAGTACTTC
TRBV5-4,.,.,TRBJ1-2,CASREGTTGGYTF,TGTGCCAGCAGAGAAGGGACTACCGGCGGCTACACCTTC
TRBV7-9,.,TRBD1,TRBJ1-2,CASSLTTGDYGYTF,TGTGCCAGCAGCTTAACGACAGGGGACTATGGCTACACCTTC
TRBV28,once,.,TRBJ1-4,CASSSSGYGNEKLFF,TGTGCCAGCAGTTCTTCAGGGTACGGTAATGAAAAACTGTTTTTT
TRBV15,.,.,TRBJ1-1,CATSRDYTQNTEAFF,TGTGCCACCAGCAGAGATTATACACAGAACACTGAAGCTTTCTTT
TRBV2,.,.,TRBJ1-2,CASRGASRNYGYTF,TGTGCCAGCAGGGGGGCGAGTAGGAACTATGGCTACACCTTC
TRBV2,.,.,TRBJ1-2,CASSERGRGSNYGYTF,TGTGCCAGCAGTGAACGCGGCAGGGGATCTAACTATGGCTACACCTTC